A single sample is the source of the 13 T cell receptor beta chains below, sequenced in a study of tumor and adjacent non-tumor tissue in lung cancer. A modified ARM-PCR protocol with three rounds of nested PCR amplified TCRbeta. TCRdb fed the multiplex PCR reads into MiXCR, producing one record per CDR3 protein. The sample carries about 85,000 distinct CDR3 sequences, around 59% recorded once. This sample's RNA came from whole unsorted tissue. Source material: lung tumor tissue. The receptor source for this set is a man aged 65-85 years with non-small cell lung cancer.

On this clonotype itself: At one end, the junction sequence differs from germline, possibly due to a read error. This chain links TRBV6-5 with TRBJ2-7, with 7 bases identical to TRBD2. The CDR3 has 13 amino acids. Germline V gene sequence: CDR1 MNHEY, CDR2 SVGAGI. Written as DNA, the CDR3 is TGTGTCAGCAGGCAGCGGGACGGCTACGAGCAGTACTTC. Encoded protein: CVSRQRDGYEQYF.

The chain carries TRBV20-1 and TRBJ2-7; 12 nucleotides line up with TRBD2. CDR3 size: 16 residues. Germline V gene data show CDR1 as DFQATT and CDR2 as SNEGSKA (reference sequence). V gave up 3 bases and J gave up 4 bases; unmatched junction bases: 10. CDR3 in amino acids: CSARGETSGSLYEQYF. The CDR3 DNA is TGCAGTGCTAGGGGGGAGACTAGCGGGAGTTTATACGAGCAGTACTTC.

To note about this clonotype: This may stem from a read error, because a much larger clone lies one nucleotide away. The chain couples TRBV6-6 to TRBJ1-1, with D possibly matching TRBD1 (5 bases). Trimming cost V 10 bases and J 13 bases, with 22 bases left between them. This CDR3 contains 12 residues. From germline, CDR1 is MNHNY and CDR2 SVGAGI (reference sequence). CDR3 protein: CANRRHPRGCFF. The CDR3 coding sequence is TGTGCCAACAGGCGACATCCCCGAGGATGTTTCTTT.

As for this clonotype: A much more abundant neighbour one base away suggests this may be a read error. The CDR3 region has the DNA TGCAGTGCCCGATTAAGAGGGAACAATGAGCAGTTCTTC. Translated, it gives CSARLRGNNEQFF. This rearrangement joins TRBV20-1 to TRBJ2-1, with a weak D call TRBD2 (5 bases). This CDR3 is built from 13 residues. The V end was cut by 6 bases, the J end by 5 bases, with 14 bases between. Germline V gene sequence: CDR1 DFQATT, CDR2 SNEGSKA (reference sequence).

Comments on this clonotype: A much larger clone lies one base from this, so it may be a read error. The V gene is TRBV24-1, the J gene TRBJ2-7; tentative D call: TRBD1 (5 bases). Trimming left V 6 bases short and J 2 bases short, with 13 bases between. CDR3 length: 14 residues. CDR1 and CDR2 (germline): KGHDR, SFDVKD. CDR3 in DNA: TGTGCCACCAGTAACAGGACGGCTCCCTACGAGCAGTACTTC. It is translated as CATSNRTAPYEQYF.

This clonotype has only a few counts. V gene TRBV28 combines with J gene TRBJ1-4; D not resolved. The length of the CDR3 is 15 residues. Germline lookup yields CDR1 MDHEN and CDR2 SYDVKM. V was pared by 7 bases and J by 8 bases, with 20 bases between. The CDR3 bases are TGTGCCAGCAATTCTAACGACCGGGCTGACGAAAAACTGTTTTTT. Its translation: CASNSNDRADEKLFF.

This clonotype was counted between two and nine times. One junction end disagrees with the germline gene, perhaps due to a read error. V is TRBV29-1 and J is TRBJ2-1; 8 bases align to TRBD2. This CDR3 contains 13 residues. Germline V lookup: CDR1 SQVTM, CDR2 ANQGSEA. The CDR3 sequence: CCVEPGGPSEQFF. The CDR3, as DNA: TGCTGCGTTGAGCCGGGAGGGCCGAGTGAGCAGTTCTTC.

Details on this clonotype: A read error may produce the germline difference seen at one junction end. This chain joins TRBV11-2 and TRBJ1-6; a possible D gene is TRBD1 (6 bases). CDR1 is SGHAT and CDR2 is FQNNGV in the germline V gene. The CDR3 spans 16 residues. CDR3 sequence (DNA): TGTGCCAGGAGCTTAGATCGACAGGCGTCTAATCCACCCCTCCACTTT. It translates to CARSLDRQASNPPLHF.

The chain uses TRBV30 and TRBJ1-1; D gene uncertain. Trimming cost V 2 bases and J 1 base, with 17 bases left between them. CDR1 and CDR2 from the germline V gene are GTSNPN and SVGIG (reference sequence). The CDR3 is 16 residues long. CDR3 region: CAWSKGVVRENTEAFF. DNA of the CDR3: TGTGCCTGGAGTAAGGGCGTGGTGAGGGAGAACACTGAAGCTTTCTTT.

The chain has TRBV20-1 and TRBJ2-7; perhaps TRBD2 as D (6 bases). Germline lookup yields CDR1 DFQATT and CDR2 SNEGSKA (reference sequence). V lost 7 bases to trimming and J lost 6 bases, with 13 bases between them. CDR3 size: 11 residues. This CDR3 is CSVGAGPEQYF. CDR3 nucleotide sequence: TGCAGTGTTGGGGCGGGACCCGAGCAGTACTTC.

As to this clonotype: The germline gene is not matched at one end of the junction; a read error may be the cause. The chain couples TRBV11-2 to TRBJ2-3, with D possibly TRBD2 on 6 matching bases. The CDR3 runs 16 residues. The V gene's germline CDR1 is SGHAT and CDR2 FQNNGV. The DNA of the CDR3 is TGTGTCAGCAGCCCTTTAGACGGGGGAAGTACAGATACACAGTATTTT. Protein sequence: CVSSPLDGGSTDTQYF.

As regards this clonotype: The junction shows a germline mismatch at one end, possibly a read error. The chain combines TRBV6-5 with TRBJ2-6, with a tentative D call TRBD2 (5 bases). The germline CDR1 and CDR2 sequences are MNHEY and SVGAGI. The CDR3 length is 16 residues. CDR3 sequence (DNA): TGTACCAGCAGTTACATGGCGGGCTCTGGGCCCAACGTCCTGACTTTC. It translates to CTSSYMAGSGPNVLTF.

On this clonotype itself: Since a much larger clone is just one base distant, this may be a read error. The chain combines TRBV20-1 with TRBJ2-2; 8 nucleotides match TRBD2. CDR3 length equals 17 residues. Germline loops: CDR1 DFQATT, CDR2 SNEGSKA (reference sequence). CDR3 in amino acids: CSARDEQERGYTGELLF. The CDR3 DNA follows: TGCAGTGCTAGAGATGAACAGGAGCGGGGGTACACCGGGGAGCTGTTATTT.